The rows below give T cell receptor beta chains drawn from one sample of a study of blood T cell repertoires in COVID-19. Here immunoSEQ multiplex PCR was the method, and the copy in TCRdb shows in-frame clones only, minus some. The data contain under 150,000 clones, about 83% of them seen just once; the ten biggest clones take up approximately 4.2%. The sequencing input was peripheral blood. The receptors originated from a middle-aged woman with acute or convalescent COVID-19. CDR3s include the opening cysteine and the closing phenylalanine or tryptophan. The D gene is left open where the match is weak. A row's size may be missing; if present it is once, few, many or a size class.

>TRBD1|-|TRBJ2-7|14|TRBV9
TGTGCCAGCAGCGCCGGGACAGGCTTCTACGAGCAGTACTTC
CASSAGTGFYEQYF
>-|-|TRBJ1-4|13|TRBV27
TGTGCCAGCAGTTACGGGGTGGCTGAAAAACTGTTTTTT
CASSYGVAEKLFF
>-|-|TRBJ1-2|13|TRBV5-6
TGTGCCAGCAGCTTCGGGGGTGCGGACGGCTACACCTTC
CASSFGGADGYTF
>-|-|TRBJ2-7|13|TRBV19
TGTGCCAGTAGTTTTTCCGGGACCTACGAGCAGTACTTC
CASSFSGTYEQYF
>-|-|TRBJ1-1|11|TRBV12-3/TRBV12-4
TGTGCCAGCAGTTTACTGTCGGAAGCTTTCTTT
CASSLLSEAFF
>TRBD1|few|TRBJ1-1|14|TRBV5-1
TGCGCCAGCAGCCCGGGACAGGAGGGTACTGAAGCTTTCTTT
CASSPGQEGTEAFF
>TRBD1|-|TRBJ2-5|13|TRBV18
TGTGCCAGCTCAGCGGGACAGGGAGAGACCCAGTACTTC
CASSAGQGETQYF
>-|-|TRBJ2-2|14|TRBV7-9
TGTGCCAGCAGCTTCCTAGCGAACACCGGGGAGCTGTTTTTT
CASSFLANTGELFF
>-|once|TRBJ1-5|15|TRBV7-2
TGTGCCAGCAGCTTCGGGGGAGGGTATGCGCAGCCCCAGCATTTT
CASSFGGGYAQPQHF
>TRBD1|once|TRBJ1-2|15|TRBV19
TGTGCCAGTAGTCCGGGGACAGGGGGCGCCTATGGCTACACCTTC
CASSPGTGGAYGYTF
>-|-|TRBJ1-3|15|TRBV6-6
TGTGCCAGCACCTTCGGGGGGACAACTGGAAACACCATATATTTT
CASTFGGTTGNTIYF
>-|-|TRBJ1-5|15|TRBV19
TGTGCCAGTAGTATACCCGGGACACACAATCAGCCCCAGCATTTT
CASSIPGTHNQPQHF
>TRBD2|-|TRBJ2-2|15|TRBV30
TGTGCCTGGAGTGTACTAGCGGGCCCCACCGGGGAGCTGTTTTTT
CAWSVLAGPTGELFF
>-|-|TRBJ2-5|18|TRBV25-1
TGTGCCAGCAGTGAATATAAATTGCGATTAGGACATCAAGAGACCCAGTACTTC
CASSEYKLRLGHQETQYF
>-|-|TRBJ2-7|12|TRBV18
TGTGCCAGCTCACCGGGGGGGCACGAGCAGTACTTC
CASSPGGHEQYF
>-|-|TRBJ1-2|15|TRBV4-2
TGTGCCAGCAGGGATACAGTCATGCCAAACTATGGCTACACCTTC
CASRDTVMPNYGYTF
>-|-|TRBJ1-1|18|TRBV4-1
TGCGCCAGCACCGCAAATCCCTGGGCTCGGAGGGGTCCCGCTGAAGCTTTCTTT
CASTANPWARRGPAEAFF
>-|-|TRBJ2-3|14|TRBV5-1
TGCGCCAGCAGCTCAGGGCCAGCCACAGATACGCAGTATTTT
CASSSGPATDTQYF
>-|-|TRBJ1-1|13|TRBV5-1
TGCGCCAGCAGCCCAGGGGACGGGGTCGAAGCTTTCTTT
CASSPGDGVEAFF
>TRBD2|-|TRBJ2-1|17|TRBV6-2/TRBV6-3
TGTGCCAGCAGTTTCGATCTTAGCGGGAGGGATTTAAATGAGCAGTTCTTC
CASSFDLSGRDLNEQFF
>TRBD1|-|TRBJ2-3|14|TRBV19
TGTGCCAGTAGCCCCGACAGGGCCACAGATACGCAGTATTTT
CASSPDRATDTQYF
>-|-|TRBJ1-1|12|TRBV30
TGTGCCTGGAGCGAAGGGGCCACTGAAGCTTTCTTT
CAWSEGATEAFF
>-|-|TRBJ1-2|11|TRBV28
TGTGCCAGTCGCTCGGGGTATGGCTACACCTTC
CASRSGYGYTF
>TRBD2|-|TRBJ2-7|13|TRBV5-1
TGCGCCAGCGGTCAGGGAGGGACCTACGAGCAGTACTTC
CASGQGGTYEQYF
>-|-|TRBJ2-3|18|TRBV19
TGTGAAAAATGGGCGGTCCCCAGCCGGGACACACACACAGATACGCAGTATTTT
CEKWAVPSRDTHTDTQYF
>TRBD1|-|TRBJ2-5|16|TRBV7-7
TGTGCCAGCAGCTTAGCCGGAAACAGGGGACAAGAGACCCAGTACTTC
CASSLAGNRGQETQYF
>-|-|TRBJ1-5|15|TRBV4-2
TGTGCCAGCAGCCAAAGAGGGAATCCCAATCAGCCCCAGCATTTT
CASSQRGNPNQPQHF
>TRBD1|-|TRBJ2-7|14|TRBV10-3
TGTGCCACCGGTGGGGTTACAGGGGCCTACGAGCAGTACTTC
CATGGVTGAYEQYF
>-|-|TRBJ2-6|19|TRBV11-2
TGTGCCAGCAGCTTAGAGCAGGGGACGGGGCGATTTGGGGCCAACGTCCTGACTTTC
CASSLEQGTGRFGANVLTF
>-|-|TRBJ2-5|14|TRBV7-8
TGTGCCAGCAGCTTAGACAGGTACCAAGAGACCCAGTACTTC
CASSLDRYQETQYF
>-|-|TRBJ2-2|13|TRBV20-1
TGCAGTGCTAGTATCCGGAACACCGGGGAGCTGTTTTTT
CSASIRNTGELFF
>TRBD1|-|TRBJ1-2|16|TRBV4-1
TGCGCCAGCAGCCAAGCCGGGACAGGGGGCAACTATGGCTACACCTTC
CASSQAGTGGNYGYTF
>-|-|TRBJ1-3|16|TRBV5-6
TGTGCCAGCAGCTTGGGCGGGTCATTCTCTGGAAACACCATATATTTT
CASSLGGSFSGNTIYF
>-|-|TRBJ1-4|13|TRBV10-3
TGTGCCATCAGTGACCGGGGAAGCGAAAAACTGTTTTTT
CAISDRGSEKLFF
>TRBD2|-|TRBJ2-3|17|TRBV4-3
TGCGCCAGCAGTACCTTAAGGGGCGGGGGTGCTACAGATACGCAGTATTTT
CASSTLRGGGATDTQYF
>-|-|TRBJ1-2|15|TRBV6-1
TGTGCCAGCAGTGAACGGAGTTTCACCCTCTATGGCTACACCTTC
CASSERSFTLYGYTF
>TRBD2|once|TRBJ2-1|15|TRBV11-2
TGTGCCAGCAGCTCTAGGGGACTAGCGGGCAATGAGCAGTTCTTC
CASSSRGLAGNEQFF
>TRBD1|-|TRBJ1-2|15|TRBV28
TGTGCCAGCAGCCCCCGGACAGGGTATTGGGATGGCTACACCTTC
CASSPRTGYWDGYTF
>TRBD2|-|TRBJ2-1|15|TRBV5-4
TGTGCCAGCAGCTTGGCCGGGGGGGCCTACAATGAGCAGTTCTTC
CASSLAGGAYNEQFF
>-|-|TRBJ1-5|15|TRBV9
TGTGCCAGCAGCGTAGGCGGACACCCTAACCAGCCCCAGCATTTT
CASSVGGHPNQPQHF
>TRBD2|-|TRBJ2-5|15|TRBV28
TGTGCCAGCAGGGGCCTAGCGGAGATCCAAGAGACCCAGTACTTC
CASRGLAEIQETQYF
>-|-|TRBJ2-7|15|TRBV5-1
TGCGCCAGCAGCTTGGGAGGGACACTTTCCTACGAGCAGTACTTC
CASSLGGTLSYEQYF
>-|-|TRBJ2-7|15|TRBV7-9
TGTGCCAGCAGCTTAGTCCCCGGGAGCCCCTACGAGCAGTACTTC
CASSLVPGSPYEQYF
>-|once|TRBJ2-7|13|TRBV30
TGTGCCTGGAGTGTACCGGGAAAAGGCGAGCAGTACTTC
CAWSVPGKGEQYF
>-|-|TRBJ1-1|16|TRBV10-3
TGTGCCATCAGCCGGGGGGGGGCAGGTACGAACACTGAAGCTTTCTTT
CAISRGGAGTNTEAFF
>TRBD1|-|TRBJ2-7|14|TRBV14
TGTGCCAGCAGACGGACAGGGACCACCTACGAGCAGTACTTC
CASRRTGTTYEQYF
>-|-|TRBJ2-5|13|TRBV2
TGTGCCAGCAGGTACAGGGTAGGGGAGACCCAGTACTTC
CASRYRVGETQYF
>-|-|TRBJ2-2|15|TRBV19
TGTGCCAGTAGTAAGCAAGGGGCGCGGACCGGGGAGCTGTTTTTT
CASSKQGARTGELFF
>TRBD1|-|TRBJ2-2|17|TRBV4-3
TGCGCCAGCAGCCAAGGTCAGGGGGCCAAGTACACCGGGGAGCTGTTTTTT
CASSQGQGAKYTGELFF
>TRBD2|-|TRBJ2-5|14|TRBV5-1
TGCGCCAGCAGCTTCTCTAGCGGGTTTGAGACCCAGTACTTC
CASSFSSGFETQYF
>TRBD1|once|TRBJ2-3|15|TRBV19
TGTGCCAGTAGTATCAACAGGGGCGGCACAGATACGCAGTATTTT
CASSINRGGTDTQYF
>-|-|TRBJ2-2|15|TRBV10-3
TGTGCCATCAGTGGATTGGGGGCGAGTACCGGGGAGCTGTTTTTT
CAISGLGASTGELFF
>TRBD1|-|TRBJ2-2|14|TRBV2
TGTGCCAGCAGTGCCGGGACAGGGGTATGGGAGCTGTTTTTT
CASSAGTGVWELFF
>TRBD2|few|TRBJ2-1|16|TRBV6-6
TGTGCCAGCAGTACTAGCGGGCGGACCTCCTACAATGAGCAGTTCTTC
CASSTSGRTSYNEQFF
>-|-|TRBJ1-1|16|TRBV5-1
TGCGCCAGCAGCTTGGCGGCGGGTCAGGTCAACACTGAAGCTTTCTTT
CASSLAAGQVNTEAFF
>TRBD1|once|TRBJ1-2|13|TRBV5-1
TGCGCCAGCAGCCAGACAGGGGCCTATGGCTACACCTTC
CASSQTGAYGYTF